This T cell receptor (beta chain) was identified during a study of T cell responses to AZD1222 COVID-19 vaccine. CDR1 SGHTA and CDR2 FQGNSA come from the germline V gene. The CDR3 is 18 amino acids. Trimming took 2 bases from V and 5 from J, leaving 22 bases between them. Comment on this clone: Its antigen is as yet unknown.

Assay: immunoSEQ multiplex PCR; the TCRdb copy retains only in-frame clones and omits some. The top ten hold under 10% of the sample, which has 140,000 to 150,000 clones, approximately 94% seen once. Study-level results: Clonal diversity may have been underestimated in mostly white British donors. Dominant at 160-218 and 743-854, vaccine-associated CD4 TCRs also spanned spike.

Specimen: peripheral blood, collected on day 0 of AZD1222 vaccination. The chain links TRBV7-2 to TRBJ2-1; possibly TRBD1 or TRBD2 for D (6 bases each). This clonotype was sampled from an adult in good health. In nucleotides, the CDR3 is TGTGCCAGCAGCTTATTACCGGGGGCCCTTCTTACAAACAATGAGCAGTTCTTC. The encoded protein is CASSLLPGALLTNNEQFF.